Below, 11 T cell receptor beta chains from the same sample are listed, as sequenced in a study of siplizumab effects on memory and regulatory T cells. TCRdb's copy holds only in-frame clones and misses some; the assay was immunoSEQ multiplex PCR. The data show around 87,000 clones, with about nine tenths seen just once and approximately 15% held by the top ten. The source material was CD4+ T cells sorted from blood. The receptors shown here come from a human donor in good health.

A note on this clone: One end of the junction fails to match germline, which may point to a read error. This CDR3 reads CASSPPGGGDRGAVF. The CDR3 region has the DNA TGTGCCAGCAGCCCCCCGGGGGGCGGGGACCGGGGAGCTGTTTTT. The chain couples TRBV7-6 to TRBJ2-2; D perhaps matches TRBD2 (7 bases). CDR1 SGHVS and CDR2 FNYEAQ come from the germline V gene. This CDR3 has 15 residues.

The rearrangement joins TRBV6-5 to TRBJ1-5; D ambiguous. The CDR3 loop spans 12 amino acids. V lost 4 bases and J lost 9, with 10 bases in between. CDR1 is MNHEY, CDR2 SVGAGI, per germline. CDR3 in amino acids: CASSSSNSPQHF. The CDR3 DNA sequence: TGTGCCAGCAGTTCCTCAAATTCGCCCCAGCATTTT.

V and J are TRBV6-1 and TRBJ2-7; 11 bases fit TRBD2. J gave up 4 bases and V 2 bases, and 4 bases lay outside the gene matches. Germline V gene data show CDR1 as MNHNS and CDR2 as SASEGT. The CDR3 covers 15 residues. The CDR3 spells CASSELAGGRYEQYF. For the CDR3, the DNA is TGTGCCAGCAGTGAACTAGCGGGAGGACGGTACGAGCAGTACTTC.

The chain couples TRBV6-7 to TRBJ2-5, with D possibly matching TRBD2 (6 bases). TRBV6-7 falls under the ORF class, with uncertain function. With 4 bases removed from V and 0 bases from J, the gap between germline ends came to 21 bases. The CDR3 totals 18 residues. In DNA form, the CDR3 reads TGTGCCAGCAGTTGCGAGACTAGACAGCACCGATACCAAGAGACCCAGTACTTC. Its protein is CASSCETRQHRYQETQYF.

This clone was seen more than once but under ten times. This chain joins TRBV7-2 and TRBJ2-2; tentative D call: TRBD1 (5 bases). This CDR3 contains 15 residues. Germline CDR1 SGHTA, CDR2 FQGNSA. Trimming left V 2 bases short and J 0 bases short, with 7 bases between. CDR3 sequence: CASSLQGANTGELFF. DNA for the CDR3: TGTGCCAGCAGCTTACAAGGGGCGAACACCGGGGAGCTGTTTTTT.

The rearrangement links TRBV4-1 to TRBJ2-2; 11 positions agree with TRBD2. In germline, CDR1 is MGHRA, CDR2 YSYEKL. CDR3 length equals 16 residues. The junction had 8 bases not matched to a gene; V was cut back by 4 bases and J by 7 bases. As DNA, the CDR3 is TGCGCCAGCAGCCCTCTGCTAGCGGGAGGTGACGGGGAGCTGTTTTTT. It is translated as CASSPLLAGGDGELFF.

The chain carries TRBV5-1 and TRBJ1-5, with D perhaps TRBD1 (5 bases). In germline, CDR1 is SGHRS, CDR2 YFSETQ. V was cut by 0 bases and J by 10 bases, with 8 bases left in between. This CDR3 is 12 amino acids long. CDR3 protein: CASSLEGEPQHF. CDR3 coding DNA: TGCGCCAGCAGCTTGGAAGGGGAACCCCAGCATTTT.

DNA for the CDR3: TGTGCCAGTAGTATCTCCTGGCAGGGGGCCAACTACGAGCAGTACTTC. This codes for CASSISWQGANYEQYF. V gene TRBV19 combines with J gene TRBJ2-7; 8 bases match TRBD1. The CDR3 is made up of 16 amino acids. Germline values: CDR1 LNHDA, CDR2 SQIVND (reference sequence). The V gene end was trimmed by 3 bases and the J gene end by 3 bases; junction bases not matched to a gene: 10.

Concerning this clone: One junction end does not reproduce the germline sequence, and a read error may be involved. The chain joins TRBV7-7 to TRBJ2-2, with 7 nucleotides matching TRBD1. Germline V lookup: CDR1 SSHAT, CDR2 FNYEAQ (reference sequence). The CDR3 extends over 15 amino acids. The CDR3: CASSLVPQGFGELFF. CDR3 in DNA: TGTGCTAGCAGCTTAGTCCCACAGGGGTTCGGGGAGCTGTTTTTT.

CDR3 nucleotide sequence: TGCGCCAGCAGCCGACACTCGGGGAACACTGAAGCTTTCTTT. Translating it yields CASSRHSGNTEAFF. This chain links TRBV4-1 with TRBJ1-1; no reliable D call. Per germline, CDR1 MGHRA and CDR2 YSYEKL. The CDR3 is 14 residues long. The V end was cut by 4 bases, the J end by 1 base, with 10 bases between.

This rearrangement joins TRBV4-1 to TRBJ2-7, with 9 bases aligning to TRBD2. This CDR3 spans 15 amino acids. V dropped 4 bases and J dropped 3; count of bases not matched to a gene: 7. Looked up from germline, CDR1 is MGHRA and CDR2 is YSYEKL. The chain's CDR3 is CASSPFQRGDYEQYF. The CDR3 DNA reads as TGCGCCAGCAGCCCCTTCCAGCGGGGGGACTACGAGCAGTACTTC.